Listed here are 25 T cell receptor beta chains from one sample, sequenced in a study of blood T cells in healthy people across ages. A second PCR of about 7 to 12 cycles used a sample-barcoded 5' primer and a J-beta primer mix. TCRdb passed the 5' RACE reads through MiXCR, listing each CDR3 protein once. The table lists some 1.5 million distinct CDR3 sequences, under 30% of them singletons, with 7% to 9% in the top ten. The sequenced sample was blood. The receptors were gathered from a woman younger than 45 in good health.

The chain links TRBV5-1 to TRBJ2-1; 8 nucleotides line up with TRBD1. This CDR3 contains 15 residues. V lost 4 bases, J lost 1 base, and 4 bases stayed unmatched. Looked up from germline, CDR1 is SGHRS and CDR2 is YFSETQ. The CDR3 DNA reads TGCGCCAGCAGCGAACAGGGGGATTCCTACAATGAGCAGTTCTTC. It codes for CASSEQGDSYNEQFF.

This chain joins TRBV11-2 and TRBJ2-1, with a tentative D call TRBD1 (6 bases). V dropped 1 base and J dropped 11 bases, with 21 bases sitting between them. There are 16 residues in the CDR3. CDR1 and CDR2 from the germline V gene are SGHAT and FQNNGV. The DNA for the CDR3 is TGTGCCAGCAGCTTAGCGTGGGACACAGCCCTCCAAAAGCAGTTCTTC. Translated, it gives CASSLAWDTALQKQFF.

The CDR3 sequence is CSARDPRGAGDQPQHF. The CDR3 DNA reads TGCAGTGCTAGAGATCCTCGTGGGGCGGGGGATCAGCCCCAGCATTTT. This sequence joins TRBV20-1 and TRBJ1-5; a possible D gene is TRBD1 (5 bases). The CDR3 spans 16 residues. Germline CDR1 is DFQATT and CDR2 is SNEGSKA (reference sequence). Trimming cost V 0 bases and J 5 bases, with 17 bases left between them.

This clonotype was observed many times. The chain has TRBV7-2 and TRBJ1-5, with D uncertain. The CDR3 spans 14 residues. V dropped 1 base and J dropped 3 bases, with 7 bases sitting between them. The germline V gene has CDR1 SGHTA and CDR2 FQGNSA. The DNA of the CDR3 is TGTGCCAGCAGCTTAGTCACGGACAATCAGCCCCAGCATTTT. Residues: CASSLVTDNQPQHF.

The sample holds a few counts of this clonotype. The rearrangement uses TRBV27 and TRBJ1-4, with 9 bases identical to TRBD1. Germline V gives CDR1 MNHEY, CDR2 SMNVEV (reference sequence). The V gene end was trimmed by 6 bases and the J gene end by 7 bases; junction bases not matched to a gene: 6. CDR3 size: 14 residues. In DNA, the CDR3 is TGTGCCAGCAGAAGGACAGGGGTGGGTGAAAAACTGTTTTTT. It yields the protein CASRRTGVGEKLFF.

This clonotype showed up just a few times. Mismatch with germline at one junction end may stem from a read error. V gene TRBV5-5 combines with J gene TRBJ2-4, with 9 bases that match TRBD1. The assigned J gene may be wrong: the sequence end matches TRBJ2-7 better. The CDR3 totals 15 residues. The germline gives CDR1 SGHKS, CDR2 YYEKEE (reference sequence). This chain's CDR3 is CAGSGTGTGYDEQYF. DNA of the CDR3: TGTGCCGGCAGCGGTACCGGGACAGGGTACGACGAGCAGTACTTC.

This clonotype was counted many times. The CDR3 loop is CASSLGTVTEQYF. CDR3 in DNA: TGTGCCAGCAGCTTAGGAACGGTGACCGAGCAGTACTTC. This chain joins TRBV7-3 and TRBJ2-7; the D is unclear. V lost 2 bases to trimming and J lost 6 bases, with 11 bases between them. CDR1 and CDR2 from the germline V gene are SGHTA and FQGTGA. This CDR3 has 13 amino acids.

This clonotype was observed at least ten times. The rearrangement links TRBV2 to TRBJ2-7, with a weak D call TRBD1 (5 bases). The V end was cut by 1 base, the J end by 5 bases, with 9 bases between. The CDR3 contains 13 residues. Germline V gene data show CDR1 as SNHLY and CDR2 as FYNNEI. Here the CDR3 reads CASSEGTSNEQYF. The CDR3 DNA is TGTGCCAGCAGTGAAGGGACATCGAACGAGCAGTACTTC.

This clonotype came up many times. The chain carries TRBV6-2 or TRBV6-3 and TRBJ1-2, with unresolved D. From germline, CDR1 is MNHEY and CDR2 SVGEGT. CDR3 length: 12 residues. V was cut by 2 bases and J by 8 bases, with 9 bases left in between. The CDR3 sequence is CASSYNVQGYTF. CDR3 DNA sequence: TGTGCCAGCAGTTACAACGTACAAGGCTACACCTTC.

This clonotype showed up just a few times. The germline gene is not matched at one end of the junction; a read error may be the cause. The chain is built from TRBV6-2 or TRBV6-3 and TRBJ2-7; TRBD2 matches at 11 bases. The CDR3 contains 17 residues. The germline V gene encodes CDR1 MNHEY and CDR2 SVGEGT. CDR3 loop: CASSQGAGTSGSYGQYF. For the CDR3, the DNA is TGTGCCAGCAGCCAAGGGGCCGGGACTAGCGGATCCTACGGGCAGTACTTC.

Points on this clonotype: The conserved final phenylalanine or tryptophan is absent from the CDR3, which likely points to a read error. The chain uses TRBV18 and TRBJ1-2, with unresolved D. The V end was cut by 3 bases, the J end by 0 bases, with 11 bases between. This CDR3 spans 15 amino acids. Germline CDR1 KGHSH, CDR2 LQKENI. CDR3 sequence: CASSPMDVANYGYTL. CDR3 DNA: TGTGCCAGCTCACCGATGGACGTCGCTAACTATGGCTACACCTTA.

The sample holds a few counts of this clonotype. The chain carries TRBV9 and TRBJ2-7; D might be TRBD2 (5 bases). Germline V gene lookup returns CDR1 SGDLS and CDR2 YYNGEE. The CDR3 is 14 residues long. V was pared by 4 bases and J by 3 bases, with 14 bases between. CDR3 bases: TGTGCCAGCAGCTCCGGACTTAAAAACTACGAGCAGTACTTC. It is translated as CASSSGLKNYEQYF.

This clonotype was counted a few times. The chain uses TRBV7-2 and TRBJ2-7, with a possible D match to TRBD2 (5 bases). CDR1 SGHTA and CDR2 FQGNSA come from the germline V gene. V gave up 1 base and J gave up 3 bases, with 19 bases separating them. CDR3 length: 17 residues. The DNA of the CDR3 is TGTGCCAGCAGCTTAGTGAGTCGGCGGGCGGGTGACTACGAGCAGTACTTC. This encodes CASSLVSRRAGDYEQYF.

The genes are TRBV12-3 or TRBV12-4 and TRBJ2-1, with D perhaps matching TRBD1 or TRBD2 (5 bases each). V was trimmed by 4 bases and J by 3 bases, leaving 13 bases between them. The length of the CDR3 is 15 residues. The CDR3 loop reads CASSSCVGDYNEQFF. CDR3 coding DNA: TGTGCCAGCAGTTCCTGTGTGGGGGACTACAATGAGCAGTTCTTC.

The chain joins TRBV5-1 to TRBJ2-7; TRBD2 is a possible D gene (5 bases). The CDR3 totals 13 residues. Trimming left V 3 bases short and J 5 bases short, with 12 bases between. Germline V CDR1 and CDR2: SGHRS, YFSETQ. This CDR3 is CASSSVRDHEQYF. In DNA form, the CDR3 reads TGCGCCAGCAGCTCCGTCCGGGATCACGAGCAGTACTTC.

As regards this clonotype: One junction end disagrees with the germline gene, perhaps due to a read error. The V call is TRBV27, the J call TRBJ2-3; perhaps TRBD2 as D (5 bases). The length of the CDR3 is 14 residues. Germline assignment: CDR1 MNHEY and CDR2 SMNVEV (reference sequence). The CDR3, as DNA: TGTGTCAGCAGTACACTAGGTAGCACAGATACGCAGTATTTT. Its translation: CVSSTLGSTDTQYF.

In the case of this clonotype: An end of the junction differs from the germline gene, which may be a read error. CDR3 nucleotides: TGTGCCAGCAGCTCCAGATTCACAGGGGTCCTAGAAAAACGGTTTTTT. This encodes CASSSRFTGVLEKRFF. This chain connects TRBV5-5 to TRBJ1-4; 7 positions agree with TRBD1. Germline assignment: CDR1 SGHKS and CDR2 YYEKEE (reference sequence). This CDR3 contains 16 residues.

DNA for the CDR3: TGCGCCAGCAGCTTTGATGACAGGAACTCCTACGAGCAGTACTTC. Protein product: CASSFDDRNSYEQYF. This chain links TRBV5-1 with TRBJ2-7; possible D gene TRBD1, 6 bases. The ends were cut back, 2 bases at V and 0 bases at J, with 12 bases in the middle. This CDR3 has 15 amino acids. Germline CDR1 is SGHRS and CDR2 is YFSETQ.

A few counts support this clonotype. The CDR3 protein is CSASARRETQYF. The CDR3 DNA sequence: TGCAGTGCTTCCGCGCGCCGAGAGACCCAGTACTTC. This chain joins TRBV20-1 and TRBJ2-5; D not resolved. With 5 bases removed from V and 4 bases from J, the gap between germline ends came to 11 bases. Germline CDR1 is DFQATT and CDR2 is SNEGSKA (reference sequence). The CDR3 runs 12 residues.

This clonotype is a singleton in its sample. As the CDR3 is not closed by the conserved phenylalanine or tryptophan, this likely results from a read error. The V and J genes are TRBV3-1 and TRBJ2-6; D gene unclear. CDR1 and CDR2 from the germline V gene are LGHDT and YNNKEL (reference sequence). V was cut by 2 bases and J by 0 bases, with 8 bases left in between. The CDR3 loop spans 16 amino acids. The CDR3 loop reads CASSQSDSSGANVLTC. The CDR3 region has the DNA TGTGCCAGCAGCCAATCCGATAGCTCTGGGGCCAACGTCCTGACTTGC.

As regards this clonotype: At one of its ends the junction is not consistent with the germline gene, which may arise from a read error. The genes are TRBV6-6 and TRBJ2-5, with 14 bases identical to TRBD2. TRBJ2-4 explains the end of the DNA better; the J call may be wrong. Germline CDR1 and CDR2: MNHNY and SVGAGI (reference sequence). The CDR3 covers 17 residues. The CDR3 region has the DNA TGTGTCAGCAGGACTAGCGGGAGGCGGGGGACCAAAAACATTCAGTACTTC. Translation: CVSRTSGRRGTKNIQYF.

This clonotype was observed many times. The chain joins TRBV20-1 to TRBJ2-3, with 7 bases that match TRBD1. This CDR3 has 14 residues. The germline CDR1 and CDR2 sequences are DFQATT and SNEGSKA (reference sequence). The J segment lost 1 base and the V segment lost 3 bases, leaving 4 bases of the junction unmatched. CDR3 protein: CSASRGLGTDTQYF. In DNA, the CDR3 is TGCAGTGCTAGTAGGGGGCTAGGCACAGATACGCAGTATTTT.

The CDR3 DNA sequence: TGTGCCAGCAGTGCTAGCATGGGGCACTACAATGAGCAGTACTTC. Translated: CASSASMGHYNEQYF. The chain uses TRBV6-5 and TRBJ2-5, with D perhaps matching TRBD1 or TRBD2 (5 bases each). Germline V gives CDR1 MNHEY, CDR2 SVGAGI. This CDR3 spans 15 amino acids. The ends were cut back, 5 bases at V and 11 bases at J, with 24 bases in the middle.

This clonotype has a count of ten or more. The V gene is TRBV29-1, the J gene TRBJ2-6; no clear D gene. Trimming took 7 bases from V and 0 from J, leaving 4 bases between them. Germline loops: CDR1 SQVTM, CDR2 ANQGSEA. This CDR3 spans 12 amino acids. CDR3 sequence reads: CSADSGANVLTF. The CDR3 DNA is TGCAGCGCGGACTCTGGGGCCAACGTCCTGACTTTC.

This clonotype has a handful of counts. The chain employs TRBV7-9 and TRBJ1-2, with TRBD1 matching over 11 bases. The CDR3 extends over 16 amino acids. Germline assignment: CDR1 SEHNR and CDR2 FQNEAQ (reference sequence). The junction had 14 bases not matched to a gene; V was cut back by 6 bases and J by 8 bases. CDR3 in DNA: TGTGCCAGCAGTTTTACCCCGGGACAGGGGGAGGAAGGCTACACCTTC. Protein: CASSFTPGQGEEGYTF.